This paragraph covers one TCR beta chain sequence. Assay used: immunoSEQ multiplex PCR; TCRdb lists only in-frame clones, some missing. Found here are about 220,000 clones, approximately 81% of them singletons; the top ten hold 20%. Germline lookup yields CDR1 SGHAT and CDR2 FQNNGV. With 4 bases clipped from V and 4 bases from J, the junction kept 10 bases outside the gene matches. The CDR3 covers 16 residues. This sample was taken from a study of blood T cell repertoires in COVID-19. The sequence came from a man younger than 40 with active or convalescent COVID-19. Sequenced input: peripheral blood. The chain combines TRBV11-2 with TRBJ2-5, with 9 positions matching TRBD1. The chain's CDR3 is CASSSWTGAVAETQYF. The CDR3 DNA sequence: TGTGCCAGCAGCTCCTGGACAGGGGCGGTTGCAGAGACCCAGTACTTC. Based on the CDR3 plus reference TRBV11-2 and TRBJ2-5, the full variable domain is EAGVAQSPRYKIIEKRQSVAFWCNPISGHATLYWYQQILGQGPKLLIQFQNNGVVDDSQLPKDRFSAERLKGVDSTLKIQPAKLEDSAVYLCASSSWTGAVAETQYFGPGTRLLVL.